This passage covers 17 T cell receptor beta chains from one sample sequenced in a study of neurological immune-mediated disorders. TCRdb reprocessed the 5' RACE reads with MiXCR, giving one entry per CDR3 protein. Here the sample spans 20,000 to 25,000 distinct CDR3 sequences, more than 9% being singletons. The sample comprised PBMCs. These receptors were obtained from a woman aged 60 to 75 with HTLV-1-associated myelopathy (HAM/TSP).

This clonotype was recorded many times. This chain uses TRBV5-1 with TRBJ2-3, with D perhaps matching TRBD1 (6 bases). The CDR3 extends over 16 amino acids. Trimming shortened V by 6 bases and J by 0 bases, and 17 bases separated the two germline ends. Germline CDR1 reads SGHRS; CDR2 reads YFSETQ. Here the CDR3 DNA reads TGCGCCAGCACCTCGGCCGGGACAACCAGCACAGATACGCAGTATTTT. The encoded protein is CASTSAGTTSTDTQYF.

This clonotype appeared many times. The chain combines TRBV20-1 with TRBJ2-3, with TRBD2 matching 12 bases. Per the germline V gene, CDR1 is DFQATT and CDR2 is SNEGSKA (reference sequence). This CDR3 spans 14 amino acids. Unmatched junction bases numbered 4, after V lost 5 bases and J lost 4 bases. The DNA of the CDR3 is TGCAGTGCTGCTAGCGGGGGGGCGGCAGATACGCAGTATTTT. Residues: CSAASGGAADTQYF.

Details on this clonotype: Being one base from a much bigger clone, this may be a read error. J is TRBJ2-5 and V is TRBV20-1; D remains unclear. Looked up from germline, CDR1 is DFQATT and CDR2 is SNEGSKA (reference sequence). V was cut by 7 bases and J by 4 bases, with 10 bases left in between. The CDR3 length is 11 residues. The CDR3 DNA is TGCAGTGGTACCGACTTAGAGACCCAGTACTTC. Encoded protein: CSGTDLETQYF.

This clonotype was seen at least ten times. The V and J genes are TRBV12-2 and TRBJ2-7. TRBV12-2 is a pseudogene segment. The CDR3 runs to 14 residues. CDR3 in amino acids: CASRSTTEAYEQYF. Here the CDR3 DNA reads TGTGCAAGTCGCTCCACGACGGAAGCTTACGAGCAGTACTTC.

This clonotype was counted many times. The CDR3 sequence is CSARDPIRQGRGSGYTF. Here the CDR3 DNA reads TGCAGTGCTAGAGACCCCATCCGACAGGGACGAGGATCTGGCTACACCTTC. V usage is TRBV20-1 and J usage is TRBJ1-2; TRBD1 matches at 7 bases. With V trimmed by 0 bases and J by 7 bases, 17 bases remained unmatched. This CDR3 has 17 residues. The germline V gene has CDR1 DFQATT and CDR2 SNEGSKA (reference sequence).

By share, this clonotype ranks as medium-sized. The chain combines TRBV20-1 with TRBJ1-6; 7 positions match TRBD1. The V gene end was trimmed by 2 bases and the J gene end by 9 bases; junction bases not matched to a gene: 7. The CDR3 spans 14 residues. CDR1 is DFQATT and CDR2 is SNEGSKA in the germline V gene (reference sequence). The CDR3 sequence: CSARSGQEGSPLHF. In DNA form, the CDR3 reads TGCAGTGCTAGATCTGGACAGGAGGGTTCACCCCTCCACTTT.

This clonotype was detected ten times or more. V and J are TRBV12-3 or TRBV12-4 and TRBJ1-5; 7 nucleotides agree with TRBD1. This CDR3 contains 16 residues. The V gene end was trimmed by 3 bases and the J gene end by 6 bases; junction bases not matched to a gene: 11. The DNA of the CDR3 is TGTGCCAGCAGTTTGTCGACAGGGTGGTCGGGTCAGCCCCAGCATTTT. Its protein is CASSLSTGWSGQPQHF.

This clonotype was recorded many times. The gene calls are TRBV6-1 and TRBJ2-1; D unresolved. CDR1 and CDR2 (germline): MNHNS, SASEGT. The V gene lost 4 bases and the J gene lost 2 bases, with 6 bases spanning the gap. The CDR3 is 13 residues long. The CDR3 loop reads CASSAGPYNEQFF. The CDR3 nucleotides are TGTGCCAGCAGTGCGGGTCCCTACAATGAGCAGTTCTTC.

This clonotype was observed at least ten times. The chain is built from TRBV20-1 and TRBJ2-2, with D maybe TRBD2 (6 bases). This CDR3 contains 16 residues. The germline V gene has CDR1 DFQATT and CDR2 SNEGSKA (reference sequence). The V and J ends lost 4 bases and 5 bases respectively, with 20 bases between them. The CDR3 loop is CSAIRGAGEGTGELFF. CDR3 bases: TGCAGTGCTATCCGCGGAGCGGGTGAGGGGACCGGGGAGCTGTTTTTT.

This clonotype was counted a single time. This chain uses TRBV20-1 with TRBJ2-1; 9 bases match TRBD1. CDR1 and CDR2 (germline): DFQATT, SNEGSKA (reference sequence). Trimming took 3 bases from V and 9 from J; bases not matched to a gene: 6. CDR3 size: 13 residues. DNA of the CDR3: TGCAGTGCTAGGGGACAGGGTTTTAGTGAGCAGTTCTTC. It translates to CSARGQGFSEQFF.

In regard to this clonotype: It is unclear where the CDR3 begins or ends on the DNA, so no DNA is shown, and the CDR3 is as TCRdb lists it. The gene calls are TRBV7-8 and TRBJ1-6; the table assigns TRBD1, which was not confirmed against the DNA. CDR1 is SGHVS, CDR2 FQNEAQ, per germline. The CDR3 totals 21 residues, both ends included. The CDR3 sequence is CATVTPGHSYEQYFGPAPLHF.

Many counts were recorded for this clonotype. The chain carries TRBV11-2 and TRBJ2-3; no clear D. The CDR3 extends over 14 amino acids. Germline V lookup: CDR1 SGHAT, CDR2 FQNNGV. The ends were cut back, 2 bases at V and 3 bases at J, with 9 bases in the middle. For the CDR3, the DNA is TGTGCCAGCAGCTTAAATCGGCTAACAGATACGCAGTATTTT. It is translated as CASSLNRLTDTQYF.

This clonotype was recorded many times. One end of the junction fails to match germline, which may point to a read error. V usage is TRBV19 and J usage is TRBJ1-1; 10 nucleotides agree with TRBD1. The CDR3 is 16 residues long. Germline CDR1 reads LNHDA; CDR2 reads SQIVND (reference sequence). CDR3 DNA: TGTGCCAGAAGTATCGGACAGGGGGTCCAGAACACTGAAGCTTTCTTT. Its protein is CARSIGQGVQNTEAFF.

At least ten counts were recorded for this clonotype. This chain connects TRBV20-1 to TRBJ1-2, with 7 nucleotides matching TRBD1. Germline CDR1 reads DFQATT; CDR2 reads SNEGSKA (reference sequence). This CDR3 is 15 amino acids long. The trim removed 1 base at V and 1 base at J, leaving 6 bases unmatched. The CDR3 nucleotides are TGCAGTGCTAGAGCCGGGGGACAGATTAACTATGGCTACACCTTC. This sequence encodes CSARAGGQINYGYTF.

This clonotype was observed many times. The chain couples TRBV5-1 to TRBJ2-3; TRBD2 agrees at 9 bases. The CDR3 is 16 residues long. V dropped 0 bases and J dropped 5; count of bases not matched to a gene: 7. The germline V gene has CDR1 SGHRS and CDR2 YFSETQ. The CDR3 protein is CASSLVGAGGRDTQYF. CDR3 bases: TGCGCCAGCAGCTTGGTAGGCGCGGGGGGGCGAGATACGCAGTATTTT.

A remark on this clonotype: Since a much larger clone is just one base distant, this may be a read error. The chain joins TRBV3-1 to TRBJ2-1, with D possibly TRBD2 on 7 matching bases. Germline-derived CDR1 and CDR2 are LGHDT and YNNKEL (reference sequence). CDR3 length: 20 amino acids. Here the CDR3 reads CASNQVPRGAYTQLYNEQFF. CDR3 sequence (DNA): TGTGCCAGCAACCAAGTTCCCCGGGGGGCCTATACGCAGCTCTACAATGAGCAGTTCTTC.

This clonotype was seen a few times. The gene calls are TRBV18 and TRBJ2-7, with TRBD1 matching 8 bases. Losses at the gene ends were 4 bases for V and 4 bases for J; bases not matched to a gene: 15. This CDR3 spans 17 amino acids. The germline V gene has CDR1 KGHSH and CDR2 LQKENI. For the CDR3, the DNA is TGTGCCAGCTCACTGAGCTCCCCGGTGGACAGGGAATACGAGCAGTACTTC. Protein: CASSLSSPVDREYEQYF.